This T cell receptor (beta chain) was sequenced in a study of radiotherapy plus CTLA-4 blockade in lung cancer. The study, taken as a whole, reports: Early clonal dynamics of blood T cells, together with interferon-beta, were reported as the best response predictor.

Germline values: CDR1 MNHNS, CDR2 SASEGT. The CDR3 contains 16 residues. Trimming took 2 bases from V and 8 from J, leaving 19 bases between them. With respect to this clone: Antigen: not known.

Measured with immunoSEQ multiplex PCR; TCRdb has only the in-frame clones, and not every one. The table shows tens of thousands of clones, with around 76% occurring only once. The source is a human donor with non-small cell lung cancer who had a partial response to radiotherapy plus ipilimumab. Some clones in this sample may be carry-over from other donors' samples. The rearrangement joins TRBV6-1 to TRBJ2-1; a possible D gene is TRBD1 (5 bases). The source material was peripheral blood, sampled from a patient treated with radiotherapy plus ipilimumab. CDR3 DNA sequence: TGTGCCAGCAGTGAACGGTTGGGGCTTGGGCTCTATGAGCAGTTCTTC. Translation: CASSERLGLGLYEQFF.